One T cell receptor beta chain is described in this entry. The antigen remains undetermined. The record originates from a study of T cells in Graves' hyperthyroidism and ophthalmopathy. Study-wide points: The model forecast ophthalmopathy, anticipating it by a median about six months before onset. A 13 V-J signature model discriminated ophthalmopathy versus stable hyperthyroidism.

The study enrolled patients aged 18 to 65 with newly diagnosed hyperthyroidism of under 2 months' duration. Fresh 10 ml peripheral blood yielded PBMCs. This CDR3 is 13 amino acids long. With V trimmed by 7 bases and J by 8 bases, 7 bases remained unmatched. Looked up from germline, CDR1 is MNHNS and CDR2 is SASEGT. Amplified TCR beta CDR3 regions derived from RNA transcripts. With the HTBI primer set, the TCR CDR3 went through a first round of RT-PCR. TCRdb itself ran the multiplex PCR reads through MiXCR, one entry per CDR3 protein. The sample yields some 620,000 distinct CDR3 sequences, 15% to 20% seen once.

This clonotype was sampled from a woman under 40 with Graves' hyperthyroidism. The V call is TRBV6-1, the J call TRBJ1-4; 7 bases fit TRBD1. Material: blood. The CDR3 is CASTGWDREKLFF. CDR3 DNA: TGTGCCAGCACCGGATGGGACAGAGAAAAACTGTTTTTT.